A single count supports the clone carrying this T cell receptor (beta chain). The data derive from a study of blood T cell repertoires in COVID-19. On the study more broadly: COVID-19 samples collected from the United States, Italy and Spain covered acute and convalescent phases. Nucleic acid was either cDNA or gDNA, and it came from T cells, B-cell-depleted T cells, or PBMCs.

In the authors' workflow: Estimated nucleated cell counts came from reference gene primer amplification. Assay used: immunoSEQ multiplex PCR; TCRdb lists only in-frame clones, some missing. V and J calls and clone size are those listed in that table; D and trimming were worked out from the DNA. The table shows roughly 250,000 clones, with 75% to 90% occurring only once. Germline CDR1 reads SGHTA; CDR2 reads FQGTGA. V was pared by 2 bases and J by 1 base, with 10 bases between. The CDR3 spans 15 residues. This chain links TRBV7-3 with TRBJ2-3; possibly TRBD2 for D (5 bases). Material for sequencing was peripheral blood. This TCR was sampled from a woman aged 40 to 55 with acute or convalescent COVID-19. CDR3 bases: TGTGCCAGCAGCTTATTACGGGGAGGCACAGATACGCAGTATTTT. Protein sequence: CASSLLRGGTDTQYF.